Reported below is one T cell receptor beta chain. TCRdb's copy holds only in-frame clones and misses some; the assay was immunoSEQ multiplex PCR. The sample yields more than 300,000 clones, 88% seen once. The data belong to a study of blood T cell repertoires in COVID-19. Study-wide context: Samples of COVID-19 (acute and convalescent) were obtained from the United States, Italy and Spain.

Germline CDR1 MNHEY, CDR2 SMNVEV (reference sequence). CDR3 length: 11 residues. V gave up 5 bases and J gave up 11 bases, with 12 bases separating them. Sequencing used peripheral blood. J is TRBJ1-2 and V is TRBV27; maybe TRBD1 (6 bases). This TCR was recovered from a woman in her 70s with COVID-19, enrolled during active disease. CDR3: CASSRQGIYTF. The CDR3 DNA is TGTGCCAGCAGTCGTCAGGGGATATACACCTTC.